These 21 T cell receptor beta chains came from one sample sequenced in a study of long-term antiretroviral therapy in people with HIV. Investigators performed immunoSEQ version v3.0 at survey level. Here immunoSEQ multiplex PCR was the method, and the copy in TCRdb shows in-frame clones only, minus some. The profile covers around 13,000 clones, with about 77% appearing a single time and 25% to 35% taken by the ten largest. The sample in question was unsorted PBMCs, obtained 3.1 years after starting antiretroviral therapy. These receptors all come from a middle-aged man with HIV.

This rearrangement joins TRBV5-1 to TRBJ1-1; tentatively, D is TRBD1 (5 bases). CDR1 SGHRS and CDR2 YFSETQ come from the germline V gene. There are 14 residues in the CDR3. V lost 5 bases and J lost 4, with 15 bases in between. CDR3 bases: TGCGCCAGCAGTGTGGGGCAGGGTACCACTGAAGCTTTCTTT. Its protein product is CASSVGQGTTEAFF.

This clone was detected only a few times. V is TRBV5-1 and J is TRBJ1-2; no definite D call. Germline CDR1 and CDR2: SGHRS and YFSETQ. The V end lost 0 bases, the J end lost 3 bases, and 9 bases lay between the germline ends. The CDR3 runs 14 residues. The CDR3 loop is CASSLGPGDYGYTF. DNA for the CDR3: TGCGCCAGCAGCTTGGGTCCCGGGGACTATGGCTACACCTTC.

The chain carries TRBV27 and TRBJ2-7, with 9 bases aligning to TRBD1. The CDR3 runs to 15 residues. Trimming took 1 base from V and 3 from J; bases not matched to a gene: 4. The V gene's germline CDR1 is MNHEY and CDR2 SMNVEV (reference sequence). CDR3 in amino acids: CASSLYRGPLYEQYF. CDR3 bases: TGTGCCAGCAGTTTATACAGGGGGCCCCTCTACGAGCAGTACTTC.

The chain employs TRBV5-4 and TRBJ1-2; 11 bases are shared with TRBD1. J lost 7 bases, V lost 9 bases, and 8 bases had no gene match. Per the germline V gene, CDR1 is SGHNT and CDR2 is YYREEE (reference sequence). This CDR3 has 13 residues. The CDR3 DNA reads TGTGCCACCTCCGGGACAGGGGGTGCTGGCTACACCTTC. Protein sequence: CATSGTGGAGYTF.

The chain is built from TRBV19 and TRBJ1-1; 7 positions agree with TRBD1. The V gene's germline CDR1 is LNHDA and CDR2 SQIVND (reference sequence). The CDR3 loop spans 13 amino acids. The V segment lost 5 bases and the J segment 5 bases; nucleotides outside the gene matches: 5. DNA of the CDR3: TGTGCCAGTAGTTTCTACAGGGGAACTGAAGCTTTCTTT. This encodes CASSFYRGTEAFF.

The rearrangement links TRBV5-1 to TRBJ2-1; TRBD2 aligns across 9 bases. Germline CDR1 is SGHRS and CDR2 is YFSETQ. The CDR3 length is 17 residues. J was trimmed by 7 bases and V by 2 bases; bases with no gene match: 13. Here the CDR3 DNA reads TGCGCCAGCAGCTTCGACCATCAGCGGGGGGCCTGGAATGAGCAGTTCTTC. Translated: CASSFDHQRGAWNEQFF.

This clone was recorded once. The chain combines TRBV19 with TRBJ1-6, with D hard to call. Trimming pared 3 bases from V and 14 bases from J, leaving 17 bases between. CDR1 LNHDA and CDR2 SQIVND come from the germline V gene (reference sequence). The CDR3 has 14 residues. CDR3 amino acids: CASSIQDGLFTLHF. The CDR3 DNA reads TGTGCCAGTAGTATCCAGGACGGATTATTCACCCTCCACTTT.

The chain links TRBV27 to TRBJ1-2; D remains ambiguous. The CDR3 covers 15 residues. V was cut by 4 bases and J by 1 base, with 13 bases left in between. Looked up from germline, CDR1 is MNHEY and CDR2 is SMNVEV (reference sequence). The CDR3 region has the DNA TGTGCCAGCAGTTCGGGCGGGCGGGATAACTATGGCTACACCTTC. It encodes CASSSGGRDNYGYTF.

The chain links TRBV9 to TRBJ2-3; possible D gene TRBD1, 6 bases. This CDR3 is 16 amino acids long. Germline V gives CDR1 SGDLS, CDR2 YYNGEE. Trimming pared 4 bases from V and 0 bases from J, leaving 15 bases between. This CDR3 reads CASSLLQGVSTDTQYF. The CDR3 nucleotides read TGTGCCAGCAGCTTACTACAGGGCGTCAGCACAGATACGCAGTATTTT. Full variable domain (outside the CDR3, taken from reference TRBV9 and TRBJ2-3): DSGVTQTPKHLITATGQRVTLRCSPRSGDLSVYWYQQSLDQGLQFLIQYYNGEERAKGNILERFSAQQFPDLHSELNLSSLELGDSALYFCASSLLQGVSTDTQYFGPGTRLTVL.

This clone was seen only a few times. This sequence joins TRBV15 and TRBJ2-7, with D possibly TRBD1 on 6 matching bases. The V gene lost 5 bases and the J gene lost 0 bases, with 14 bases spanning the gap. Germline CDR1 LNHNV, CDR2 YYDKDF (reference sequence). The CDR3 consists of 15 residues. The CDR3 DNA reads TGTGCCACCAGCCCCCAATCGGACAGCTCCTACGAGCAGTACTTC. Amino acid sequence: CATSPQSDSSYEQYF.

The chain combines TRBV7-9 with TRBJ1-4; D might be TRBD1 (5 bases). Per the germline V gene, CDR1 is SEHNR and CDR2 is FQNEAQ (reference sequence). The CDR3 length is 16 residues. Deletions cut 2 bases from V and 4 bases from J, with 14 bases between. Here the CDR3 DNA reads TGTGCCAGCAGCTTACAAGGCAGGGAGGTTAATGAAAAACTGTTTTTT. Translated, it gives CASSLQGREVNEKLFF.

The rearrangement links TRBV5-1 to TRBJ2-7; a weak D match, TRBD1 (6 bases). This CDR3 comprises 15 residues. V was pared by 4 bases and J by 0 bases, with 14 bases between. Germline CDR1 reads SGHRS; CDR2 reads YFSETQ. The CDR3 region has the DNA TGCGCCAGCAGCCCCACGGACAGTTTCTCCTACGAGCAGTACTTC. The encoded protein is CASSPTDSFSYEQYF.

The gene calls are TRBV7-9 and TRBJ2-1, with 8 nucleotides matching TRBD1. Per germline, CDR1 SEHNR and CDR2 FQNEAQ (reference sequence). Trimming cost V 5 bases and J 4 bases; bases outside gene matches: 7. The CDR3 is 15 amino acids. For the CDR3, the DNA is TGTGCCAGCAGCCCTCAGGGGGCGAGGTACAATGAGCAGTTCTTC. As protein: CASSPQGARYNEQFF.

This chain uses TRBV2 with TRBJ1-6; maybe TRBD1 (6 bases). The germline V gene has CDR1 SNHLY and CDR2 FYNNEI. The CDR3 has 16 amino acids. V was shortened by 6 bases and J by 0 bases, with 12 bases between the two germline ends. CDR3 nucleotides: TGTGCCAGCAGGGGAGGGGGAAGCTCCTATAATTCACCCCTCCACTTT. It encodes CASRGGGSSYNSPLHF. Full variable domain (outside the CDR3, taken from reference TRBV2 and TRBJ1-6): EPEVTQTPSHQVTQMGQEVILRCVPISNHLYFYWYRQILGQKVEFLVSFYNNEISEKSEIFDDQFSVERPDGSNFTLKIRSTKLEDSAMYFCASRGGGSSYNSPLHFGNGTRLTVT.

V is TRBV25-1 and J is TRBJ1-1; D is possibly TRBD1 (5 bases). The CDR3 is 13 amino acids. Germline values: CDR1 MGHDK, CDR2 SYGVNS. With 0 bases removed from V and 6 bases from J, the gap between germline ends came to 8 bases. The CDR3 DNA reads as TGTGCCAGCAGTGAATATGGGGGAGCTGAAGCTTTCTTT. It specifies CASSEYGGAEAFF.

This clone has only one observation. V is TRBV9 and J is TRBJ2-1, with unresolved D. V shed 3 bases and J shed 7 bases, with 2 bases lying between them. The CDR3 length is 10 residues. Germline values: CDR1 SGDLS, CDR2 YYNGEE. The CDR3 DNA follows: TGTGCCAGCAGCGGTAATGAGCAGTTCTTC. Translation: CASSGNEQFF. The full variable domain, completed using reference TRBV9 and TRBJ2-1, is DSGVTQTPKHLITATGQRVTLRCSPRSGDLSVYWYQQSLDQGLQFLIQYYNGEERAKGNILERFSAQQFPDLHSELNLSSLELGDSALYFCASSGNEQFFGPGTRLTVL.

This clone was seen a few times. The V gene is TRBV11-2, the J gene TRBJ2-7; tentatively, D is TRBD1 (5 bases). There are 14 residues in the CDR3. Trimming removed 5 bases at V and 4 bases at J, with 15 bases between. Germline CDR1 and CDR2: SGHAT and FQNNGV. The chain's CDR3 is CASSPSGITYEQYF. CDR3 coding DNA: TGTGCCAGCAGCCCCTCAGGGATTACGTACGAGCAGTACTTC.

This clone has only one observation. The gene calls are TRBV7-9 and TRBJ2-1; a weak D match, TRBD1 (5 bases). The V end was cut by 2 bases, the J end by 6 bases, with 11 bases between. In germline, CDR1 is SEHNR, CDR2 FQNEAQ (reference sequence). The CDR3 is 14 residues long. CDR3: CASSLNIGANEQFF. The CDR3 DNA sequence: TGTGCCAGCAGCTTAAACATTGGGGCCAATGAGCAGTTCTTC.

This clone was detected only once. The rearrangement links TRBV6-5 to TRBJ1-1; 7 nucleotides align to TRBD1. Trimming took 6 bases from V and 1 from J; bases not matched to a gene: 2. The CDR3 loop spans 13 amino acids. Germline lookup yields CDR1 MNHEY and CDR2 SVGAGI. CDR3 amino acids: CASSHRGNTEAFF. For the CDR3, the DNA is TGTGCCAGCAGCCACAGGGGGAACACTGAAGCTTTCTTT.

This clone was detected a few times. The J gene is TRBJ1-2, the V gene TRBV5-1; D possibly corresponds to TRBD1 (6 bases). CDR3 length: 12 residues. Trimming took off 6 bases at V and 7 bases at J, with 13 bases between the two ends. Germline CDR1 reads SGHRS; CDR2 reads YFSETQ. CDR3 sequence reads: CASNPGEGGYTF. CDR3 bases: TGCGCCAGCAACCCAGGGGAGGGTGGCTACACCTTC.

This chain connects TRBV7-8 to TRBJ2-7; D not resolved. V was shortened by 2 bases and J by 5 bases, with 22 bases between the two germline ends. CDR3 length: 17 amino acids. Per germline, CDR1 SGHVS and CDR2 FQNEAQ. The DNA of the CDR3 is TGTGCCAGCAGCTTACCCCGAATAGAAGTGGAATACCACGAGCAGTACTTC. Protein product: CASSLPRIEVEYHEQYF.